The 10 T cell receptor beta chains presented below share a single source sample, sequenced in a study of blood T cells in healthy people across ages (dated by TCRdb to between 2014 and 2017). Library preparation was by 5' RACE. The instrument given in TCRdb is Illumina HiSeq 2500. The second PCR ran for roughly 7 to 12 cycles and used a J-beta primer mix along with a sample-barcoded 5' primer. In-frame beta chains were kept once TCRdb had trimmed the public reads at Q25 with fastp and called clones with MiXCR. Every entry covers one CDR3 protein and lists the most common genes and DNA from its rows. The sample table lists about 650,000 distinct CDR3 sequences, roughly half of them with a count of one. In total, the top ten clones hold roughly 12% of the sample. Sequencing input: blood. These receptors all come from a woman of 80 years or more in good health.

This clonotype was seen many times. This chain links TRBV20-1 with TRBJ2-1, with 11 bases that match TRBD2. Germline V gives CDR1 DFQATT, CDR2 SNEGSKA (reference sequence). The V segment lost 5 bases and the J segment 6 bases; nucleotides outside the gene matches: 6. CDR3 length: 14 amino acids. CDR3 nucleotides: TGCAGTGCTTGTCTAGCGGGGGGCTCCAATGAGCAGTTCTTC. As protein: CSACLAGGSNEQFF.

Of note for this clonotype: Since a much larger clone is just one base distant, this may be a read error. The chain couples TRBV27 to TRBJ2-2; D perhaps matches TRBD1 (6 bases). V gave up 4 bases and J gave up 5 bases, with 8 bases separating them. The CDR3 consists of 13 residues. Germline CDR1 is MNHEY and CDR2 is SMNVEV (reference sequence). The CDR3 sequence is CASSCRGTGELFF. CDR3 nucleotides: TGTGCCAGCAGTTGCAGGGGTACCGGGGAGCTGTTTTTT.

The chain has TRBV12-3 or TRBV12-4 and TRBJ2-1, with a possible D match to TRBD2 (6 bases). The assigned J gene may be wrong: the sequence end matches TRBJ2-7 better. CDR3 length equals 15 residues. CDR3 amino acids: CASSGGTTTYNEQYF. CDR3 in DNA: TGTGCCAGCAGTGGGGGGACCACAACCTACAATGAGCAGTACTTC.

This clonotype was seen more than once but under ten times. The chain has TRBV6-5 and TRBJ1-4; 10 bases map to TRBD1. The CDR3 totals 16 residues. Germline V gene data show CDR1 as MNHEY and CDR2 as SVGAGI. V trimming: 4 bases; J trimming: 3 bases; junction bases outside the gene matches: 5. CDR3: CASSWDRGGSNEKLFF. As DNA, the CDR3 is TGTGCCAGCAGTTGGGACAGGGGAGGTTCTAATGAAAAACTGTTTTTT.

This clonotype showed up just a few times. The rearrangement uses TRBV24-1 and TRBJ2-1; no definite D call. The J call is uncertain, as TRBJ2-7 better fits the DNA end. Germline CDR1 is KGHDR and CDR2 is SFDVKD. The CDR3 is 11 amino acids. In DNA form, the CDR3 reads TGTGCCACCACCGGGTACAATGAGCAGTACTTC. It codes for CATTGYNEQYF.

This sequence joins TRBV20-1 and TRBJ2-5; tentatively, D is TRBD2 (6 bases). Trimming left V 0 bases short and J 4 bases short, with 9 bases between. The CDR3 is 13 amino acids. Germline V gene data show CDR1 as DFQATT and CDR2 as SNEGSKA (reference sequence). The CDR3: CSARERGPETQYF. The CDR3 region has the DNA TGCAGTGCTAGAGAGCGGGGACCAGAGACCCAGTACTTC.

This clonotype appeared a single time. This chain links TRBV21-1 with TRBJ1-2. TRBV21-1 is a pseudogene. CDR3 size: 10 residues. As DNA, the CDR3 is TGTGCCAGCATTATTGGCGGCTACACCTTC. Translated, it gives CASIIGGYTF.

This chain connects TRBV4-3 to TRBJ1-2; D unresolved. CDR3 size: 13 residues. V lost 0 bases, J lost 7 bases, and 9 bases lay in between. In germline, CDR1 is LGHNA, CDR2 YSLEER. As DNA, the CDR3 is TGCGCCAGCAGCCAAGATTCGGGAGTTGGCTACACCTTC. This sequence encodes CASSQDSGVGYTF.

V and J are TRBV6-1 and TRBJ2-1, with TRBD2 matching over 10 bases. The junction had 5 bases not matched to a gene; V was cut back by 6 bases and J by 9 bases. CDR3 length equals 13 residues. Germline V gives CDR1 MNHNS, CDR2 SASEGT. CDR3 region: CASRKTSGVEQFF. For the CDR3, the DNA is TGTGCCAGCAGGAAAACTAGCGGGGTTGAGCAGTTCTTC.

A note on this clonotype: A much larger clone lies one base from this, so it may be a read error. J is TRBJ2-3 and V is TRBV20-1, with 10 bases identical to TRBD2. CDR3 length: 15 residues. Germline trimming cut 3 bases from V and 2 bases from J; bases unmatched to any gene: 5. Looked up from germline, CDR1 is DFQATT and CDR2 is SNEGSKA (reference sequence). The CDR3 DNA follows: TGCAGTGCTAGTCCCCTAGCGGGAGACACAGATACGCAGTATTTT. It codes for CSASPLAGDTDTQYF.